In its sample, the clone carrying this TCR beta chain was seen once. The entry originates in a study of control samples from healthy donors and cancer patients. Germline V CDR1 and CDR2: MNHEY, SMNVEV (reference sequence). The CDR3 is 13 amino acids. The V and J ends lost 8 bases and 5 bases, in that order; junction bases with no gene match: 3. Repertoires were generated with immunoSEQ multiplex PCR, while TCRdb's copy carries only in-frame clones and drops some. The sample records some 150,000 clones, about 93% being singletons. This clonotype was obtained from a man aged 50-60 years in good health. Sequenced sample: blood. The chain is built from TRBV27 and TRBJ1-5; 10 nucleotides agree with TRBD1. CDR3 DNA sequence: TGTGCCAGCTCCGGACAGGGGGATCAGCCCCAGCATTTT. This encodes CASSGQGDQPQHF.